Listed below are T cell receptor beta chains from one sample, sequenced in a study of control samples from healthy donors and cancer patients. The protocol was immunoSEQ multiplex PCR, while the TCRdb copy is restricted to in-frame clones and leaves out a portion. Of about 180,000 clones in the sample, around nine tenths were seen once. The sequenced material came from blood. Receptor source: a man younger than 40 in good health. Each CDR3 is given with its conserved first and last residue. D genes are given only for firm matches. Size tells how often a clone was seen (once, few, many) or the class of an expanded clone, and some rows leave it out.

d_gene	j_gene	abundance	v_gene	CDR3nt	CDR3aa
-	TRBJ2-7	-	TRBV5-4	TGTGCCAGCAGCTTGGATGGCGCCGGCACCTACGAGCAGTACTTC	CASSLDGAGTYEQYF
-	TRBJ2-2	-	TRBV4-1	TGCGCCAGCAGCCAAGCTCCGGGGGCGGTCACCGGGGAGCTGTTTTTT	CASSQAPGAVTGELFF
TRBD1	TRBJ1-1	-	TRBV18	TGTGCCAGCTCACCGGGCCGGGACAGGGTACCTGAAGCTTTCTTT	CASSPGRDRVPEAFF
TRBD1	TRBJ1-2	-	TRBV2	TGTGCCAGCAGTGAATCATCTTGGGACAGAGGGCTTAACTATGGCTACACCTTC	CASSESSWDRGLNYGYTF
-	TRBJ2-7	-	TRBV6-5	TGTGCCAGCAGTTTAGGAGGGGTGAATGAGCAGTACTTC	CASSLGGVNEQYF
TRBD2	TRBJ2-4	-	TRBV19	TGTGCCAGTAGTCTTTTAGCGGGAGAAAACATTCAGTACTTC	CASSLLAGENIQYF
TRBD1	TRBJ2-7	-	TRBV5-1	TGCGCCAGCAGCTCAGGACAGGGGTCCTACGAGCAGTACTTC	CASSSGQGSYEQYF
-	TRBJ2-5	-	TRBV5-1	TGCGCCAGCAGCGAGATAGGGGGTGGAGAGACCCAGTACTTC	CASSEIGGGETQYF
-	TRBJ1-1	-	TRBV28	TGTGCCAGCAGTTTTCCCGGGACTCAAGCATGGGACACTGAAGCTTTCTTT	CASSFPGTQAWDTEAFF
-	TRBJ1-2	-	TRBV6-5	TGTGCCAGCAGTCCAGTATCGAGGGGCTACACCTTC	CASSPVSRGYTF
-	TRBJ2-7	-	TRBV28	TGTGCCAGCAGTTCATACTACGAGCAGTACTTC	CASSSYYEQYF
-	TRBJ1-3	-	TRBV5-1	TGCGCCAGCAGCTTGGGGCCGCTCTCTGGAAACACCATATATTTT	CASSLGPLSGNTIYF
TRBD1	TRBJ2-5	few	TRBV5-1	TGCGCCAGCAGCTTGAACAGGGGCGAGACCCAGTACTTC	CASSLNRGETQYF
-	TRBJ2-3	-	TRBV6-2/TRBV6-3	TGTGCCAGCAGTTACGGCGGGAGCACAGATACGCAGTATTTT	CASSYGGSTDTQYF
-	TRBJ1-1	-	TRBV18	TGTGCCAGTTATTTGAGGCAAAACACTGAAGCTTTCTTT	CASYLRQNTEAFF
TRBD1	TRBJ1-3	-	TRBV7-2	TGTGCCAGCAGTACCCTCAGGGGGCTAGTCGGAAACACCATATATTTT	CASSTLRGLVGNTIYF
-	TRBJ2-3	-	TRBV29-1	TGCAGCGTTGTTAAGGGGCGCACAGATACGCAGTATTTT	CSVVKGRTDTQYF
-	TRBJ1-5	-	TRBV6-1	TGTGCCAGCAGTGAGGGTTGGGGTGCGGGCAATCAGCCCCAGCATTTT	CASSEGWGAGNQPQHF
TRBD1	TRBJ1-2	-	TRBV7-9	TGTGCCAGCAGCCTCAATTATCAGGGGGCGGGGACCTTC	CASSLNYQGAGTF
-	TRBJ1-1	-	TRBV28	TGTGCCAGCAGTTTGGATCCCAGCGCGGGGGAGAACACTGAAGCTTTCTTT	CASSLDPSAGENTEAFF
-	TRBJ1-5	-	TRBV6-1	TGTGCCAGCAGTGAAGCGTACGGGGGCCATAGCAATCAGCCCCAGCATTTT	CASSEAYGGHSNQPQHF
-	TRBJ1-6	-	TRBV27	TGTGCCAGGGTGGTAGGGTTCTCACCCCTCCACTTT	CARVVGFSPLHF
-	TRBJ2-1	-	TRBV23-1	TGCGCCAGCAGTCAATCTGGGGCGGGACCTTCCTACAATGAGCAGTTCTTC	CASSQSGAGPSYNEQFF
TRBD2	TRBJ2-3	once	TRBV15	TGTGCCATTACGACTAGCGGCACAGATACGCAGTATTTT	CAITTSGTDTQYF
TRBD1	TRBJ1-6	-	TRBV2	TGTGCCAGCAGCGTGGGACAGGGGAATAATTCACCCCTCCACTTT	CASSVGQGNNSPLHF
TRBD1	TRBJ2-1	-	TRBV2	TGTGCCAGCAGGTTAGAGAGAGGACAGGGGGCCATAGATGAGCAGTTCTTC	CASRLERGQGAIDEQFF
-	TRBJ1-6	-	TRBV19	TGTGCCAGTAGAACCGCGGGCTATAATTCACCCCTCCACTTT	CASRTAGYNSPLHF
TRBD1	TRBJ1-2	once	TRBV9	TGTGCCAGCAGCGGTGGGCCAGGGGGGCGGAATGGCTACACCTTC	CASSGGPGGRNGYTF
TRBD2	TRBJ2-1	-	TRBV11-3	TGTGCCAGCAGCGCTAGGGGGAGACTAGCGGGAGAATCTGAGCAGTTCTTC	CASSARGRLAGESEQFF
-	TRBJ2-3	-	TRBV4-1	TGCGCCAGCAGCCAAGTGGTTCAGGGCACAGATACGCAGTATTTT	CASSQVVQGTDTQYF
TRBD1	TRBJ1-4	-	TRBV7-9	TGTGCCAGCAGCAGACAGGGGGCAACTAATGAAAAACTGTTTTTT	CASSRQGATNEKLFF
-	TRBJ2-3	-	TRBV6-5	TGTGCCAGCAAGAGGGGGACAGATACGCAGTATTTT	CASKRGTDTQYF
-	TRBJ1-4	few	TRBV5-4	TGTGCCAGCAGCTTCCGGGGGGAAGGCGAAAAACTGTTTTTT	CASSFRGEGEKLFF
-	TRBJ1-1	-	TRBV19	TGTGCCAGTAGTATCACGGAGAACACTGAAGCTTTCTTT	CASSITENTEAFF
-	TRBJ2-5	once	TRBV4-3	TGCGCCAGCAGCCAATTCGCGGGTCCGAGGGACGGACAAGAGACCCAGTACTTC	CASSQFAGPRDGQETQYF
TRBD1	TRBJ2-7	-	TRBV7-2	TGTGCCAGCACCCTCCGGGACAGGGTATGCGAGCAGTACTTC	CASTLRDRVCEQYF
-	TRBJ2-7	-	TRBV3-1/TRBV3-2	TGTGCCAGCAGCCTAAGGCGGCGCTACGAGCAGTACTTC	CASSLRRRYEQYF
-	TRBJ2-7	-	TRBV21-1	TGTGCCAGCACCGAGCCCCGCAGGGGGCACCTCTACGAGCAGTACTTC	CASTEPRRGHLYEQYF
TRBD1	TRBJ1-6	-	TRBV9	TGTGCCAGCAGCGCCAGGGGGTCCAATTCACCCCTCCACTTT	CASSARGSNSPLHF
-	TRBJ2-3	-	TRBV7-8	TGTGCCAGCCGACGCGGGGCACACACAGATACGCAGTATTTT	CASRRGAHTDTQYF
-	TRBJ1-2	-	TRBV7-9	TGTGCCAGCAGCCCCCGTGGAGGGCCTGAGGGCTACACCTTC	CASSPRGGPEGYTF
-	TRBJ1-2	-	TRBV30	TGTGCCTGGGACAGCTACACCTTC	CAWDSYTF
-	TRBJ1-1	-	TRBV18	TGTGCCAGCTCAAGTCTCCTCGGGCCCGAAGCTTTCTTT	CASSSLLGPEAFF
TRBD2	TRBJ2-7	-	TRBV28	TGTGCCAGCAGTCCATCGGCGGGAGGGCCCTACGAGCAGTACTTC	CASSPSAGGPYEQYF
-	TRBJ2-1	-	TRBV6-4	TGTGCCAGCAGCGAAGTACCTGGCAATGAGCAGTTCTTC	CASSEVPGNEQFF
-	TRBJ1-1	-	TRBV7-9	TGTGCCAGCAGCCTGGCATCGACGGAAGCTTTCTTT	CASSLASTEAFF
-	TRBJ1-1	-	TRBV19	TGTGCCAGTAGTATCGGTCAGAACACTGAAGCTTTCTTT	CASSIGQNTEAFF
TRBD2	TRBJ2-3	-	TRBV7-6	TGTGCCAGCAGCTCCCTGAGGGCGGGACTAACCCCCGATACGCAGTATTTT	CASSSLRAGLTPDTQYF
-	TRBJ2-6	-	TRBV4-1	TGCGCCAGCAGCCAAGAACGTGGGTCAGCTGGGGCCAACGTCCTGACTTTC	CASSQERGSAGANVLTF
TRBD1	TRBJ1-3	-	TRBV14	TGTGCCAGCAGCCAAGGCCCAATCGGGACAGGCCGAAACACCATATATTTT	CASSQGPIGTGRNTIYF
TRBD1	TRBJ1-2	-	TRBV19	TGTGGGAGGCCCAGGGGGCTGATCAACTATGGCTACACCTTC	CGRPRGLINYGYTF
-	TRBJ1-1	-	TRBV28	TGTGCCAGCGGGGGACGGCAAAACTTGAACACTGAAGCTTTCTTT	CASGGRQNLNTEAFF
-	TRBJ2-1	-	TRBV24-1	TGTGCCACCAGTGATTTGGGGCAGGACTCCTACAATGAGCAGTTCTTC	CATSDLGQDSYNEQFF
-	TRBJ1-1	-	TRBV27	TGTGCCAGCAGTTTATCGAAGGGGGGAATGAACACTGAAGCTTTCTTT	CASSLSKGGMNTEAFF
-	TRBJ1-2	-	TRBV3-1/TRBV3-2	TGTGCCAGTGGGGATTATGGCTACACCTTC	CASGDYGYTF